These 4 T cell receptor beta chains were all obtained from the same sample, sequenced in a study of blood T cell repertoires in COVID-19. Data came from immunoSEQ multiplex PCR; TCRdb stores just in-frame clones and leaves some out. Here the sample spans about 180,000 clones, 85% being singletons. The sequenced material came from PBMCs or T cells enriched from blood (not recorded which). These receptors were taken from a man aged 40-49 years who had recovered from COVID-19.

V usage is TRBV12-3 or TRBV12-4 and J usage is TRBJ1-1, with TRBD1 matching over 8 bases. Trimming took 9 bases from V and 12 from J; bases not matched to a gene: 9. The CDR3 contains 11 residues. The CDR3 coding sequence is TGTGCCAGTACCCCCGGGACAGGCTCTTTCTTT. It codes for CASTPGTGSFF.

The gene calls are TRBV27 and TRBJ1-2; 8 bases fit TRBD1. In germline, CDR1 is MNHEY, CDR2 SMNVEV (reference sequence). Trimming removed 5 bases from V and 7 bases from J; junction bases left unmatched: 18. This CDR3 contains 17 residues. The CDR3 reads CASSISPGQVRSSGYTF. CDR3 bases: TGTGCCAGCAGTATTTCCCCGGGACAGGTTAGGTCATCTGGCTACACCTTC.

The chain is built from TRBV7-3 and TRBJ2-3; TRBD2 agrees at 10 bases. The germline CDR1 and CDR2 sequences are SGHTA and FQGTGA. The V and J ends lost 4 bases and 2 bases, in that order; junction bases with no gene match: 6. The CDR3 runs to 16 residues. DNA of the CDR3: TGTGCCAGCAGCTCCCTAAGCGGGGGGGCCACAGATACGCAGTATTTT. Translated, it gives CASSSLSGGATDTQYF.

This chain links TRBV3-1 (or the pseudogene TRBV3-2) with TRBJ1-4, with D unclear. Germline lookup yields CDR1 LGHDT and CDR2 YNNKEL (reference sequence). The CDR3 spans 12 residues. V was cut by 2 bases and J by 8 bases, with 6 bases left in between. Here the CDR3 reads CASSQLREKLFF. The CDR3 DNA is TGTGCCAGCAGCCAACTAAGAGAAAAACTGTTTTTT.